Below, one T cell receptor (beta chain) is given with its context. Its target is unknown. Genomic DNA of every subset was divided equally among multiple immunoSEQ plates. TCRdb's copy holds only in-frame clones and misses some; the assay was immunoSEQ multiplex PCR. The sample records about 1.5 million clones, under 99% being singletons. The sample originates from a study of shared clonotypes between healthy human individuals. At the level of the study: Three CD4 naive, three CD4 memory, two CD8 naive and one CD8 memory plate were used per donor. Broader study findings: Incomplete sequencing of sorted subsets was indicated by rarefaction despite large depth. Clonotype sharing among donors was expected to depend on sequencing depth.

The clonotype comes from a man aged 30 to 39 in good health. Sample: naive CD4+ T cells sorted from blood. The subset was: CD45RA+ positively selected.

CDR3 coding DNA: TGTGCCAGCAGTCCCGGGACTAGCGGGGCCAATGAGCAGTTCTTC. Its protein product is CASSPGTSGANEQFF. This chain links TRBV2 with TRBJ2-1, with TRBD2 matching 13 bases. Germline V gene sequence: CDR1 SNHLY, CDR2 FYNNEI. With 5 bases clipped from V and 6 bases from J, the junction kept 4 bases outside the gene matches. CDR3 length: 15 amino acids.